Listed below are T cell receptor beta chains from one sample, sequenced in a study of T cell changes during pregnancy in multiple sclerosis. Here immunoSEQ multiplex PCR was the method, and the copy in TCRdb shows in-frame clones only, minus some. The table shows approximately 31,000 clones, with about 89% occurring only once. The source was CD8+ T cells from peripheral blood mononuclear cells, collected in the second trimester of pregnancy. The receptors here all came from a female donor with multiple sclerosis, enrolled in a pregnancy study. Both conserved end residues are part of each CDR3. The D gene is left open where the match is weak. Clone size is stated in some rows and not others, as once, few, many or a class when expanded.

v_call	d_call	cdr3_length	clone_size	j_call	cdr3_aa	cdr3_nt
TRBV27	NA	14	NA	TRBJ2-7	CASSKNRDNYEQYF	TGTGCCAGCAGTAAAAACAGGGATAACTACGAGCAGTACTTC
TRBV29-1	NA	11	NA	TRBJ1-2	CSVEPGSGYTF	TGCAGCGTTGAGCCCGGGAGTGGCTACACCTTC
TRBV7-9	NA	15	NA	TRBJ2-1	CASSHPDYDYNEQFF	TGTGCCAGCAGCCACCCGGACTATGATTACAATGAGCAGTTCTTC
TRBV4-3	TRBD2	15	NA	TRBJ2-7	CASSPGLAGPYEQYF	TGCGCCAGCAGCCCTGGACTAGCGGGCCCCTACGAGCAGTACTTC
TRBV5-1	TRBD2	18	NA	TRBJ2-1	CASSLIVEGGRGWYEQFF	TGCGCCAGCAGCCTGATAGTGGAAGGCGGGAGGGGATGGTATGAGCAGTTCTTC
TRBV21-1	NA	15	NA	TRBJ1-1	CASSKRQAMNTEAFF	TGTGCCAGCAGCAAGCGACAGGCAATGAACACTGAAGCTTTCTTT
TRBV28	TRBD1	16	NA	TRBJ1-2	CASSFVLDRGPYGYTF	TGTGCCAGCAGTTTTGTATTGGACAGGGGTCCTTATGGCTACACCTTC
TRBV5-6	TRBD1	14	once	TRBJ2-7	CASSPGTGVDEQYF	TGTGCCAGCAGCCCCGGGACAGGGGTTGACGAGCAGTACTTC
TRBV27	NA	14	NA	TRBJ1-5	CASKISGTGQPQHF	TGTGCCAGCAAGATATCAGGAACAGGGCAGCCCCAGCATTTT
TRBV4-1	NA	14	NA	TRBJ1-4	CASSQQATNEKLFF	TGCGCCAGCAGCCAGCAGGCTACTAATGAAAAACTGTTTTTT
TRBV4-2	TRBD2	13	NA	TRBJ2-7	CASSHGLVYEQYF	TGTGCCAGCAGCCACGGACTAGTCTACGAGCAGTACTTC
TRBV14	TRBD2	16	NA	TRBJ2-1	CASSQDRGLAYNEQFF	TGTGCCAGCAGCCAAGATCGCGGACTAGCCTACAATGAGCAGTTCTTC
TRBV6-4	NA	13	NA	TRBJ1-1	CASSEGWGTEAFF	TGTGCCAGCAGCGAGGGTTGGGGCACTGAAGCTTTCTTT
TRBV5-1	NA	16	NA	TRBJ1-5	CASSLATGEGNQPQHF	TGCGCCAGCAGCTTGGCAACAGGCGAGGGCAATCAGCCCCAGCATTTT
TRBV4-3	NA	14	NA	TRBJ2-7	CASSQDQTGNEQYF	TGCGCCAGCAGCCAAGACCAGACAGGCAACGAGCAGTACTTC
TRBV13	TRBD1	14	few	TRBJ1-1	CASSPRGRVTEAFF	TGTGCCAGCAGTCCAAGGGGGCGAGTCACTGAAGCTTTCTTT
TRBV25-1	TRBD2	15	NA	TRBJ2-7	CASSGVSGRAYEQYF	TGTGCCAGCAGTGGGGTTAGCGGGAGGGCCTACGAGCAGTACTTC
TRBV11-1	TRBD2	15	NA	TRBJ2-7	CASSSFSSGRYEQYF	TGTGCCAGCAGTTCATTCTCTAGCGGGAGGTACGAGCAGTACTTC
TRBV11-2	TRBD2	15	NA	TRBJ2-1	CASSRIGTSGSEQFF	TGTGCCAGCAGCCGCATAGGGACTAGCGGGTCTGAGCAGTTCTTC
TRBV7-9	NA	18	NA	TRBJ2-7	CASSLGTTGYYDSYEQYF	TGTGCCAGCAGCTTAGGCACCACAGGGTACTATGACTCCTACGAGCAGTACTTC
TRBV29-1	TRBD2	13	NA	TRBJ2-7	CSVQSGSSYEQYF	TGCAGCGTTCAAAGCGGGAGTTCCTACGAGCAGTACTTC
TRBV6-1	TRBD1	15	once	TRBJ2-1	CASSVGTGGGNEQFF	TGTGCCAGCAGTGTGGGGACAGGGGGCGGGAATGAGCAGTTCTTC
TRBV11-2	TRBD1	18	NA	TRBJ2-6	CASSSIPRDRSDANVLTF	TGTGCCAGCAGCTCTATCCCCCGGGACAGGTCTGACGCCAACGTCCTGACTTTC
TRBV7-9	NA	14	NA	TRBJ1-2	CASSRAGDPYGYTF	TGTGCCAGCAGCCGGGCAGGGGATCCCTATGGCTACACCTTC
TRBV4-1	TRBD2	16	NA	TRBJ2-1	CASSHRRSLAGAEQFF	TGCGCCAGCAGCCACCGAAGGTCACTAGCGGGAGCTGAGCAGTTCTTC
TRBV28	TRBD2	13	NA	TRBJ2-5	CASRGLARETQYF	TGTGCCAGCAGAGGACTAGCGAGAGAGACCCAGTACTTC
TRBV4-3	TRBD2	19	NA	TRBJ2-1	CASSQDGASGPGGINEQFF	TGCGCCAGCAGCCAAGATGGGGCTAGCGGGCCGGGGGGGATCAATGAGCAGTTCTTC
TRBV29-1	TRBD1	15	NA	TRBJ1-2	CSVEDKDRGGYGYTF	TGCAGCGTTGAAGATAAAGACAGGGGGGGCTATGGCTACACCTTC
TRBV7-3	TRBD2	13	NA	TRBJ2-1	CASRVSGNNEQFF	TGTGCCAGCAGGGTCAGCGGGAACAATGAGCAGTTCTTC
TRBV6-5	TRBD1	16	medium-sized	TRBJ2-7	CASSYSVGTGSSEQYF	TGTGCCAGCAGTTACTCGGTTGGGACAGGGAGCAGCGAGCAGTACTTC
TRBV2	NA	15	few	TRBJ1-1	CASSEGLGMNTEAFF	TGTGCCAGCAGTGAAGGGCTGGGCATGAACACTGAAGCTTTCTTT
TRBV9	TRBD1	15	few	TRBJ1-4	CASSDGQGANEKLFF	TGTGCCAGCAGCGATGGACAGGGCGCTAATGAAAAACTGTTTTTT
TRBV11-2	NA	15	NA	TRBJ2-7	CASSSPGTLGNEQYF	TGTGCCAGCAGCTCGCCCGGGACACTTGGCAACGAGCAGTACTTC